The 20 T cell receptor beta chains below all came from one sample that was sequenced in a study of T-cell reconstitution after alpha-beta-depleted transplantation in children. Construction of the TCRbeta library involved unique molecular identifiers. MiXCR was run by TCRdb on the PCR reads, yielding one entry per CDR3 protein. The top ten hold approximately 36% of the sample, which has some 110,000 distinct CDR3 sequences, about 9.4% seen once. The specimen comprised PBMCs, sampled before TCRalphabeta/CD19-depleted stem cell transplant. These receptors were obtained from a boy younger than 10 with acute lymphoblastic leukemia, due to receive a stem cell transplant.

The CDR3 sequence: CASSLAPGLYGYTF. CDR3 DNA: TGCGCCAGCAGCTTGGCCCCAGGGCTCTATGGCTACACCTTC. The rearrangement joins TRBV5-1 to TRBJ1-2; D is possibly TRBD1 (5 bases). CDR3 length: 14 residues. Trimming took off 0 bases at V and 4 bases at J, with 10 bases between the two ends. The germline V gene has CDR1 SGHRS and CDR2 YFSETQ.

The chain employs TRBV20-1 and TRBJ2-4; D is undetermined. Germline assignment: CDR1 DFQATT and CDR2 SNEGSKA (reference sequence). The CDR3 loop spans 13 amino acids. The V and J ends lost 6 bases and 3 bases respectively, with 12 bases between them. CDR3 nucleotide sequence: TGCAGTGCCCCCATAGGCCGCAAAAACATTCAGTACTTC. Translated, it gives CSAPIGRKNIQYF.

This clonotype was picked up a small number of times. The rearrangement uses TRBV20-1 and TRBJ1-4; D might be TRBD1 (6 bases). CDR1 DFQATT and CDR2 SNEGSKA come from the germline V gene (reference sequence). V was pared by 6 bases and J by 4 bases, with 15 bases between. The CDR3 is made up of 14 amino acids. CDR3 coding DNA: TGCAGTGCCCCGTCGAGGGGGGATAATGAAAAACTGTTTTTT. The encoded protein is CSAPSRGDNEKLFF.

This chain links TRBV5-1 with TRBJ2-7; TRBD1 matches 8 bases. V shed 5 bases and J 5 bases; nucleotides not matched to a gene: 12. Germline-derived CDR1 and CDR2 are SGHRS and YFSETQ. The CDR3 has 15 amino acids. CDR3: CASRVMISGGNEQYF. The CDR3 region has the DNA TGCGCCAGCAGGGTCATGATTTCAGGGGGCAACGAGCAGTACTTC. Complete variable domain (other parts from reference TRBV5-1 and TRBJ2-7): KAGVTQTPRYLIKTRGQQVTLSCSPISGHRSVSWYQQTPGQGLQFLFEYFSETQRNKGNFPGRFSGRQFSNSRSEMNVSTLELGDSALYLCASRVMISGGNEQYFGPGTRLTVT.

A few counts support this clonotype. The chain recombines TRBV12-3 or TRBV12-4 with TRBJ2-5; unclear D gene. Deletions cut 6 bases from V and 1 base from J, with 12 bases between. The CDR3 runs to 14 residues. The CDR3 DNA follows: TGTGCCAGCAGCCGGCGGAGCAGCCAAGAGACCCAGTACTTC. Amino acid sequence: CASSRRSSQETQYF.

This clonotype came up a few times. The chain links TRBV29-1 to TRBJ2-5, with TRBD1 as a possible D gene (5 bases). Trimming removed 0 bases from V and 4 bases from J, with 12 bases in between. Germline V gene sequence: CDR1 SQVTM, CDR2 ANQGSEA. The CDR3 sequence is 14 residues long. CDR3 amino acids: CSVEDPAGRETQYF. The CDR3 region has the DNA TGCAGCGTTGAAGATCCCGCAGGGCGAGAGACCCAGTACTTC.

In this sample, this clonotype turned up a few times. CDR3 coding DNA: TGCAGTGCTAGAGCACCGCCTAGTAACAATGAGCAGTTCTTC. Its protein is CSARAPPSNNEQFF. The J gene is TRBJ2-1, the V gene TRBV20-1; D uncertain. The length of the CDR3 is 14 residues. Trimming shortened V by 1 base and J by 5 bases, and 12 bases separated the two germline ends. Germline V lookup: CDR1 DFQATT, CDR2 SNEGSKA (reference sequence).

The rearrangement uses TRBV5-1 and TRBJ1-1, with 8 bases lining up with TRBD1. V trimming: 1 base; J trimming: 5 bases; junction bases outside the gene matches: 7. Germline lookup yields CDR1 SGHRS and CDR2 YFSETQ. The CDR3 loop spans 15 amino acids. The CDR3 reads CASSLSPGGLTEAFF. CDR3 bases: TGCGCCAGCAGCTTGTCGCCAGGGGGCCTAACTGAAGCTTTCTTT. Variable domain in full (rest from reference TRBV5-1 and TRBJ1-1): KAGVTQTPRYLIKTRGQQVTLSCSPISGHRSVSWYQQTPGQGLQFLFEYFSETQRNKGNFPGRFSGRQFSNSRSEMNVSTLELGDSALYLCASSLSPGGLTEAFFGQGTRLTVV.

This clonotype was observed many times. The V call is TRBV5-1, the J call TRBJ2-3; no clear D. The V gene lost 2 bases and the J gene lost 3 bases, with 4 bases spanning the gap. Germline CDR1 is SGHRS and CDR2 is YFSETQ. This CDR3 spans 12 amino acids. DNA for the CDR3: TGCGCCAGCAGCTTCCAAACAGATACGCAGTATTTT. It yields the protein CASSFQTDTQYF.

This clonotype was observed at least ten times. The chain couples TRBV6-5 to TRBJ1-2; TRBD1 is a possible D gene (5 bases). The germline V gene has CDR1 MNHEY and CDR2 SVGAGI. The CDR3 consists of 18 residues. Trimming pared 6 bases from V and 0 bases from J, leaving 23 bases between. The CDR3 region is CASSPWSWIGATNYGYTF. In DNA form, the CDR3 reads TGTGCCAGCAGCCCCTGGTCGTGGATAGGGGCGACTAACTATGGCTACACCTTC.

In this sample, this clonotype turned up many times. This chain connects TRBV20-1 to TRBJ2-5; D perhaps matches TRBD2 (6 bases). CDR3 length: 14 amino acids. Trimming cost V 6 bases and J 4 bases, with 18 bases left between them. Germline V gives CDR1 DFQATT, CDR2 SNEGSKA (reference sequence). The CDR3 reads CSAPLRGRGETQYF. DNA of the CDR3: TGCAGTGCGCCGTTGCGGGGTCGGGGAGAGACCCAGTACTTC.

The sample holds a few counts of this clonotype. The rearrangement links TRBV5-4 to TRBJ2-6; 8 nucleotides align to TRBD1. V lost 4 bases, J lost 4 bases, and 4 bases stayed unmatched. Germline lookup yields CDR1 SGHNT and CDR2 YYREEE (reference sequence). This CDR3 is built from 15 residues. The CDR3 sequence: CASSQGTGGANVLTF. CDR3 DNA sequence: TGTGCCAGCAGCCAGGGGACAGGAGGGGCCAACGTCCTGACTTTC.

This clonotype was detected a few times. The genes are TRBV5-1 and TRBJ1-4; 7 bases are a match to TRBD1. Germline CDR1 is SGHRS and CDR2 is YFSETQ. This CDR3 contains 15 residues. V lost 0 bases, J lost 1 base, and 0 bases stayed unmatched. CDR3 residues: CASSLGDRTNEKLFF. The CDR3 DNA sequence: TGCGCCAGCAGCTTGGGGGACAGAACTAATGAAAAACTGTTTTTT.

The chain recombines TRBV20-1 with TRBJ2-1; maybe TRBD2 (6 bases). Trimming removed 6 bases from V and 4 bases from J, with 16 bases in between. Looked up from germline, CDR1 is DFQATT and CDR2 is SNEGSKA (reference sequence). The CDR3 has 14 residues. In DNA form, the CDR3 reads TGCAGTGCCGTTAGGGCGGGAACGTACAATGAGCAGTTCTTC. Amino acid sequence: CSAVRAGTYNEQFF.

This clonotype was detected only a few times. The gene calls are TRBV7-7 and TRBJ2-3; D unresolved. This CDR3 has 13 residues. Trimming removed 1 base at V and 5 bases at J, with 7 bases between. From germline, CDR1 is SSHAT and CDR2 FNYEAQ (reference sequence). The CDR3, as DNA: TGTGCCAGCAGCTTAGAGGTGGGAGATACGCAGTATTTT. Residues: CASSLEVGDTQYF.

J is TRBJ2-7 and V is TRBV28; tentatively, D is TRBD2 (6 bases). Germline V gene data show CDR1 as MDHEN and CDR2 as SYDVKM. The CDR3 totals 12 residues. Trimming took off 10 bases at V and 1 base at J, with 11 bases between the two ends. CDR3 residues: CATMGGSYEQYF. The CDR3 DNA reads TGTGCCACTATGGGAGGTTCCTACGAGCAGTACTTC.

The V call is TRBV5-1, the J call TRBJ1-1, with 9 bases lining up with TRBD1. The trim removed 0 bases at V and 3 bases at J, leaving 3 bases unmatched. The CDR3 spans 15 residues. Germline assignment: CDR1 SGHRS and CDR2 YFSETQ. CDR3 loop: CASSLVDRGDTEAFF. CDR3 in DNA: TGCGCCAGCAGCTTGGTGGACAGGGGTGACACTGAAGCTTTCTTT. Variable domain in full (rest from reference TRBV5-1 and TRBJ1-1): KAGVTQTPRYLIKTRGQQVTLSCSPISGHRSVSWYQQTPGQGLQFLFEYFSETQRNKGNFPGRFSGRQFSNSRSEMNVSTLELGDSALYLCASSLVDRGDTEAFFGQGTRLTVV.

A few counts support this clonotype. The CDR3 is CSVERGTPYYEQYF. The CDR3 region has the DNA TGCAGCGTTGAAAGAGGAACCCCCTACTACGAGCAGTACTTC. V and J are TRBV29-1 and TRBJ2-7; no reliable D call. Trimming left V 2 bases short and J 3 bases short, with 14 bases between. CDR3 length equals 14 residues. The germline CDR1 and CDR2 sequences are SQVTM and ANQGSEA.

This clonotype was seen more than once but under ten times. The V call is TRBV5-5, the J call TRBJ2-2, with 10 bases lining up with TRBD2. Per the germline V gene, CDR1 is SGHKS and CDR2 is YYEKEE (reference sequence). The CDR3 runs to 16 residues. The junction had 5 bases not matched to a gene; V was cut back by 0 bases and J by 6 bases. CDR3 coding DNA: TGTGCCAGCAGCTTGGAAGCGGGAGGGCGCGCCGGGGAGCTGTTTTTT. Translating gives CASSLEAGGRAGELFF. Filled out from reference TRBV5-5 and TRBJ2-2, the complete variable domain reads DAGVTQSPTHLIKTRGQQVTLRCSPISGHKSVSWYQQVLGQGPQFIFQYYEKEERGRGNFPDRFSARQFPNYSSELNVNALLLGDSALYLCASSLEAGGRAGELFFGEGSRLTVL.

This clonotype was seen many times. This chain connects TRBV12-3 or TRBV12-4 to TRBJ2-7, with 7 bases identical to TRBD2. J was trimmed by 7 bases and V by 4 bases; bases with no gene match: 4. The CDR3 extends over 12 amino acids. DNA for the CDR3: TGTGCCAGCAGTTCCATAGCGGGTGAGCAGTACTTC. This sequence encodes CASSSIAGEQYF.